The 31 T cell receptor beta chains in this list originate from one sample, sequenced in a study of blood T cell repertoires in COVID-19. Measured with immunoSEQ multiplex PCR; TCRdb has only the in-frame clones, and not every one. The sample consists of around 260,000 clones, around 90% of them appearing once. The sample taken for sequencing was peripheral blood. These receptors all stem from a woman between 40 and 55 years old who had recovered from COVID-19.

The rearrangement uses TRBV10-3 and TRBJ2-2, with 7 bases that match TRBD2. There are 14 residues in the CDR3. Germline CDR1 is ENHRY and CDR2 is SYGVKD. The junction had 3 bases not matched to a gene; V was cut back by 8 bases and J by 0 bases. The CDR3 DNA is TGTGCCATCCGACTAGCCGCGAACACCGGGGAGCTGTTTTTT. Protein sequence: CAIRLAANTGELFF.

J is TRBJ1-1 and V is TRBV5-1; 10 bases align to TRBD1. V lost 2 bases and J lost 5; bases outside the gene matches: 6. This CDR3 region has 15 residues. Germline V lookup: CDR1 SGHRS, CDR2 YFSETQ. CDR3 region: CASSFGTGEGTEAFF. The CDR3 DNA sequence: TGCGCCAGCAGCTTCGGGACAGGGGAGGGTACTGAAGCTTTCTTT.

In nucleotides, the CDR3 is TGTGCCAGCAGTGAGACTGGATACAATGAGCAGTTCTTC. Its translation is CASSETGYNEQFF. The gene calls are TRBV6-1 and TRBJ2-1; D call uncertain. CDR3 size: 13 residues. Germline CDR1 reads MNHNS; CDR2 reads SASEGT. The germline V and J ends were trimmed by 3 bases and 4 bases, with 7 bases remaining between them.

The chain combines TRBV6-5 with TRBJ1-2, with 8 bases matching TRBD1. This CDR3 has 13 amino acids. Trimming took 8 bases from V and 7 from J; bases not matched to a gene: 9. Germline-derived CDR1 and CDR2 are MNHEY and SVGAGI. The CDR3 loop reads CASGGQAVSGYTF. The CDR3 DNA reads TGTGCCAGCGGGGGACAGGCCGTCTCTGGCTACACCTTC.

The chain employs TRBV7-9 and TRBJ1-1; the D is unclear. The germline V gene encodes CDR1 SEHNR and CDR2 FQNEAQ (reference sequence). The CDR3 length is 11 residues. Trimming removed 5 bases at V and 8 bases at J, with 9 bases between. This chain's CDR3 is CASSPAQEAFF. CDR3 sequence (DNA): TGTGCCAGCAGCCCGGCACAGGAAGCTTTCTTT.

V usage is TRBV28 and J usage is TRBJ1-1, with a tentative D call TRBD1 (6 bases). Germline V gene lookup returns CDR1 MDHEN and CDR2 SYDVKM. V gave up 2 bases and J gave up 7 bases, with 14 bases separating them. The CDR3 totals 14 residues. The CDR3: CASSLPTGIYEAFF. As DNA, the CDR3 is TGTGCCAGCAGTTTACCAACAGGGATATATGAAGCTTTCTTT.

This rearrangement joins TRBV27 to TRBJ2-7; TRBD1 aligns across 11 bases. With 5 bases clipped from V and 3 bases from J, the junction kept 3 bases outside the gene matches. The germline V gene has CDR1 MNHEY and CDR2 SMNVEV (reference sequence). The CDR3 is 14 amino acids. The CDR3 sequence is CASSDGTGGYEQYF. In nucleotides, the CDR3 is TGTGCCAGCAGTGACGGGACAGGGGGCTACGAGCAGTACTTC.

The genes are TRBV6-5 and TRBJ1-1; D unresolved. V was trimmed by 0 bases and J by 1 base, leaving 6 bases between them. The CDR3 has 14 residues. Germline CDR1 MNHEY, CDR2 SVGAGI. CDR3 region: CASSYSYRNTEAFF. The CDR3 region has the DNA TGTGCCAGCAGTTACTCTTACAGGAACACTGAAGCTTTCTTT.

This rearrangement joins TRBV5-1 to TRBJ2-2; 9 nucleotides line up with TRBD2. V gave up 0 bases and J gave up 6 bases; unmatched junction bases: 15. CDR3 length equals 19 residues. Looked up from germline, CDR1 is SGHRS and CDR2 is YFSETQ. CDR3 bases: TGCGCCAGCAGCTTGGACAGCGGGACTAGCTGGAGGGGGCCCGGGGAGCTGTTTTTT. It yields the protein CASSLDSGTSWRGPGELFF.

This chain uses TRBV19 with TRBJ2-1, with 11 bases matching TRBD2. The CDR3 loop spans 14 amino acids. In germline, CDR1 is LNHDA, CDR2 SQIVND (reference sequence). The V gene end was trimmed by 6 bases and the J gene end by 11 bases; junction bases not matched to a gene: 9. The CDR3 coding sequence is TGTGCCAGTAGAGATCACGGGACTAGCGGAAAGCAGTTCTTC. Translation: CASRDHGTSGKQFF.

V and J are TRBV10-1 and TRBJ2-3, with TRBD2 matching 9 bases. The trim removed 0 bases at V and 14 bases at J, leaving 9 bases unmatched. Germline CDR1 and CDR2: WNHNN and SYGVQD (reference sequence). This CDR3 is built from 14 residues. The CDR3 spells CASSESGSGSPGYF. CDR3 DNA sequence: TGCGCCAGCAGTGAGTCGGGTAGCGGGAGCCCGGGGTATTTT.

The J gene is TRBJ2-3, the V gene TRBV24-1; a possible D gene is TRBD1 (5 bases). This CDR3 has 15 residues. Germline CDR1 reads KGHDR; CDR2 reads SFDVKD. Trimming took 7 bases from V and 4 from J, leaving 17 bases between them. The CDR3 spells CATSVSGKFPDTQYF. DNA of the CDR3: TGTGCCACCAGCGTTTCAGGGAAATTCCCAGATACGCAGTATTTT.

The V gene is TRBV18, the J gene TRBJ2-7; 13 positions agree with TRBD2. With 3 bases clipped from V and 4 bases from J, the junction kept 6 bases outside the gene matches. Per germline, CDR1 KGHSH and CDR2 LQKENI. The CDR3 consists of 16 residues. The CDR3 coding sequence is TGTGCCAGCTCACCCGGGACTAGCGGGACAGGTTACGAGCAGTACTTC. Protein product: CASSPGTSGTGYEQYF.

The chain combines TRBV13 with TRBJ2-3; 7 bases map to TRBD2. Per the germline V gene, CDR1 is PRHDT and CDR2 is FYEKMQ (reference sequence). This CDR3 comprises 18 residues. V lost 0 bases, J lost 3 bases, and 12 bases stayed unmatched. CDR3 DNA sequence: TGTGCCAGCAGCTTAGGCGGTTTTGGCGGGAGAGGAACAGATACGCAGTATTTT. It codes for CASSLGGFGGRGTDTQYF.

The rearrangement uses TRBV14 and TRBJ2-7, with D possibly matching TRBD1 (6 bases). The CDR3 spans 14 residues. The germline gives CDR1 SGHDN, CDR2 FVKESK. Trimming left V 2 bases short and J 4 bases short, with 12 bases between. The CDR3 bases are TGTGCCAGCAGCCAAAGTACAGGGAGATACGAGCAGTACTTC. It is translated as CASSQSTGRYEQYF.

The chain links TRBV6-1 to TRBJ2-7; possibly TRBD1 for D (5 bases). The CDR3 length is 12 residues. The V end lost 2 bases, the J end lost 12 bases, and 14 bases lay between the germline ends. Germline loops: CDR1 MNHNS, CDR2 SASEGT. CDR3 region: CASSETPQGAYF. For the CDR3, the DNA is TGTGCCAGCAGTGAAACCCCGCAGGGCGCGTACTTC.

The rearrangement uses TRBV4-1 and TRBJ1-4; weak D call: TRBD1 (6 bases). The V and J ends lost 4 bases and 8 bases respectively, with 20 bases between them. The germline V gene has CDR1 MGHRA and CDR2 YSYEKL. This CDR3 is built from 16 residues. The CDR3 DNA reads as TGCGCCAGCAGCCCCCCGGACGGGGGGCAATTCGAAAAACTGTTTTTT. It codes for CASSPPDGGQFEKLFF.

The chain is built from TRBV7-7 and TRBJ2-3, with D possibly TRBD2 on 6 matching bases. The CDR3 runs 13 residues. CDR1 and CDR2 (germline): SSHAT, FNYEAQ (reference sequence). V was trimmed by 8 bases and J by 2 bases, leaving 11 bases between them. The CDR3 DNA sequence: TGTGCCAGCGCGGGAACTTACACAGATACGCAGTATTTT. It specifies CASAGTYTDTQYF. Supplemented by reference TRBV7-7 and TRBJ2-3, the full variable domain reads GAGVSQSPRYKVTKRGQDVTLRCDPISSHATLYWYQQALGQGPEFLTYFNYEAQPDKSGLPSDRFSAERPEGSISTLTIQRTEQRDSAMYRCASAGTYTDTQYFGPGTRLTVL.

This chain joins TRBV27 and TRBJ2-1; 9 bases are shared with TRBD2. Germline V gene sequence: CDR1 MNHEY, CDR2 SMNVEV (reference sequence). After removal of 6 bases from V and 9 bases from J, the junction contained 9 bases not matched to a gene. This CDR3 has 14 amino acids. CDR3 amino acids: CASRPGLAFGEQFF. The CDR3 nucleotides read TGTGCCAGCAGGCCGGGACTAGCTTTCGGTGAGCAGTTCTTC.

CDR3 in DNA: TGTGCCAGCTCAGGAGACAGACTCTCTGGAAACACCATATATTTT. The encoded protein is CASSGDRLSGNTIYF. The V gene is TRBV18, the J gene TRBJ1-3; maybe TRBD1 (5 bases). There are 15 residues in the CDR3. V lost 5 bases to trimming and J lost 0 bases, with 11 bases between them. Germline V gene sequence: CDR1 KGHSH, CDR2 LQKENI. Looking up the rest from reference TRBV18 and TRBJ1-3 gives the full variable domain: NAGVMQNPRHLVRRRGQEARLRCSPMKGHSHVYWYRQLPEEGLKFMVYLQKENIIDESGMPKERFSAEFPKEGPSILRIQQVVRGDSAAYFCASSGDRLSGNTIYFGEGSWLTVV.

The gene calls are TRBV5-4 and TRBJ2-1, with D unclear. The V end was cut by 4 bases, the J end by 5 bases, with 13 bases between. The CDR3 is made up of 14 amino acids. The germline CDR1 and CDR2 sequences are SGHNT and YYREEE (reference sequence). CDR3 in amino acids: CASSPMTVNNEQFF. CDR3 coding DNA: TGTGCCAGCAGCCCGATGACTGTGAACAATGAGCAGTTCTTC.

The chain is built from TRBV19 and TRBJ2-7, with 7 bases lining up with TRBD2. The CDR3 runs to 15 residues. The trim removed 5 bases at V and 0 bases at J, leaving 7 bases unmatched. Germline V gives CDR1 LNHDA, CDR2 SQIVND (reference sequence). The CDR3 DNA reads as TGTGCCAGTAGTCCCTTCGGCGGGAGCTCCTACGAGCAGTACTTC. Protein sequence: CASSPFGGSSYEQYF.

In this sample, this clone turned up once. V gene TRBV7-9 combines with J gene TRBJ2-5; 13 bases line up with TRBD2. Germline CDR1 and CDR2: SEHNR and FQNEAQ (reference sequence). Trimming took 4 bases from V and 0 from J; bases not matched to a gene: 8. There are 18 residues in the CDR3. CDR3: CASSSNSGTSGNQETQYF. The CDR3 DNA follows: TGTGCCAGCAGCTCCAATTCCGGGACTAGCGGGAACCAAGAGACCCAGTACTTC. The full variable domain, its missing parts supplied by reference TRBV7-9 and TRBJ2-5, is DTGVSQNPRHKITKRGQNVTFRCDPISEHNRLYWYRQTLGQGPEFLTYFQNEAQLEKSRLLSDRFSAERPKGSFSTLEIQRTEQGDSAMYLCASSSNSGTSGNQETQYFGPGTRLLVL.

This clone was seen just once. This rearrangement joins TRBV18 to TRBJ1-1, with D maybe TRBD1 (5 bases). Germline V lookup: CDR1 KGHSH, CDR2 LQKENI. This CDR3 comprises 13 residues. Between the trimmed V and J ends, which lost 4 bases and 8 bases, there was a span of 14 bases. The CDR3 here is CASSLGEGREAFF. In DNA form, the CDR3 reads TGTGCCAGCTCACTAGGGGAGGGGCGCGAAGCTTTCTTT.

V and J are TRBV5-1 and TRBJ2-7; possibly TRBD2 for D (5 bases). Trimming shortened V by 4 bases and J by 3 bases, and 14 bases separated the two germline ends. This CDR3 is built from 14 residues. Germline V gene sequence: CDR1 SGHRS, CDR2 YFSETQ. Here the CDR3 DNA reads TGCGCCAGCAGCCCCCCAAGGGCGGGCTACGAGCAGTACTTC. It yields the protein CASSPPRAGYEQYF.

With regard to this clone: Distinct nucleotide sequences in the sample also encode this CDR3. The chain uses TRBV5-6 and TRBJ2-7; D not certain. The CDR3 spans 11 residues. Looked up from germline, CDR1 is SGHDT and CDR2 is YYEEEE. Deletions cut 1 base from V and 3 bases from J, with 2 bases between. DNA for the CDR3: TGTGCCAGCAGCTTGCACTACGAGCAGTACTTC. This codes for CASSLHYEQYF.

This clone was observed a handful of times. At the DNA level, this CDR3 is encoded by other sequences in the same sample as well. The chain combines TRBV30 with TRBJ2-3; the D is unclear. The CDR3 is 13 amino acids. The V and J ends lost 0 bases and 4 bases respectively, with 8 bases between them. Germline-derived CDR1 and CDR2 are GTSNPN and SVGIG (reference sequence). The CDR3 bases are TGTGCCTGGAGTGTAGGCGGCTCAGATACGCAGTATTTT. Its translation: CAWSVGGSDTQYF.

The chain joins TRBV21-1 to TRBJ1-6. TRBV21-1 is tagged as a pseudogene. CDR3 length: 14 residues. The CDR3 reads CASSKGGGLSPLHF. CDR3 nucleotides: TGTGCCAGCAGCAAAGGGGGGGGGCTGTCACCCCTCCACTTT.

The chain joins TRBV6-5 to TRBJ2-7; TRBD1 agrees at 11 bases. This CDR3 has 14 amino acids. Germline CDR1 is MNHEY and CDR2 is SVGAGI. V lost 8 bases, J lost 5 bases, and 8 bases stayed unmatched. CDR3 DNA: TGTGCCAGCTGCGCGGACAGGGGGCAGGACGAGCAGTACTTC. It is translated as CASCADRGQDEQYF.

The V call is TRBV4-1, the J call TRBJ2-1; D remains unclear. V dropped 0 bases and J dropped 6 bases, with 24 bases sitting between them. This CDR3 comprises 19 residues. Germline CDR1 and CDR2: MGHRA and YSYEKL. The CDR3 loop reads CASSQDRSPGAPWFNEQFF. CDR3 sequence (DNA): TGCGCCAGCAGCCAAGACAGGTCCCCCGGTGCCCCCTGGTTCAATGAGCAGTTCTTC.

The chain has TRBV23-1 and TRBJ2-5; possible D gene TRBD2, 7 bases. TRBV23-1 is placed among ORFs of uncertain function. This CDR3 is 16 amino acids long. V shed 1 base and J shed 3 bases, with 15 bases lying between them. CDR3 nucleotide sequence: TGCGCCAGCAGTCAATACCGAGGGGGGACTAAAGAGACCCAGTACTTC. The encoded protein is CASSQYRGGTKETQYF.